This TCR beta chain derives from a study of OX40 agonist ivuxolimab in advanced cancers. For the study in its entirety: The costimulatory receptor OX40 (CD134) was targeted by ivuxolimab, a fully human IgG2 agonistic monoclonal antibody. Intravenous ivuxolimab was administered to patients every 2 weeks at six dose levels: 0.01, 0.1, 0.3, 1.5, 3 and 10 mg/kg. Among the approximately 50 dose-escalation patients, about 20 had hepatocellular carcinoma, some 15 melanoma, 9 renal cell carcinoma and 9 head and neck cancer. The dose-escalation cohort was about 83% male with a mean age of roughly 62 years, ranging from roughly 20 to 85. Patients were allowed to have had prior anti-PD-1, anti-PD-L1 or anti-CTLA-4 therapy, and 30% to 50% of the dose-escalation patients had previously received checkpoint inhibitors. Partial responses occurred in three dose-escalation patients, of whom one had hepatocellular carcinoma and two had cutaneous melanoma. The purpose of peripheral TCRbeta sequencing was to test whether ivuxolimab changed TCR sequence diversity and led to clonal T-cell expansion. The paper reports the monotherapy dose-escalation portion (N of about 56 patients) of the phase I ivuxolimab trial. Overall study results and their limits: At doses of 0.1 to 3.0 mg/kg, clonal expansion of both CD4+ and CD8+ T cells in blood was seen between baseline and week 6. The antigen specificity of the peripheral T cells that underwent clonal expansion was not determined. In partial responders in the 0.1-3.0 mg/kg groups, normalized peripheral clonal expansion was found to be among the lowest, especially among CD8+ T cells. Low levels of normalized T-cell clonal expansion were also shown by some nonresponding patients. After ivuxolimab, more expanded clones were found on average in CD8+ T cells than in CD4+ T cells.

Genomic DNA was extracted from sorted cells for sequencing of the TCRbeta CDR3 region. The immunoSEQ Assay was used for sequencing of TCRbeta CDR3 regions. Here the immuneACCESS table is served through TCRdb, limited to in-frame sequences with V and J called. Missing clones are a known gap in these copies; in checked studies unresolved V genes cover under half, and the rest lacks a known reason. The sample has over 70,000 clones on record, just over 90% of them singletons. The top ten clonotypes cover less than 0.35% of the sample. Of note for this clone: Its antigen specificity is not known. No clone much larger than this one lies a single base away; base qualities are absent.

Per the germline V gene, MDHEN is the CDR1 and SYDVKM is the CDR2. Spanning cysteine to phenylalanine, the CDR3 consists of 16 amino acids. Solely the CDR3 DNA is kept, with 48 bases framed from the first base. The trial excluded patients who had a history of autoimmune disease or who were on systemic immunosuppression. Peripheral blood for TCR sequencing was drawn from every dose cohort at baseline, at cycle 4 day 1 and at cycle 7 day 1. The samples were drawn from a first-in-human, open-label, multicenter phase I dose-escalation trial of ivuxolimab. Adults with locally advanced or metastatic melanoma, renal cell, hepatocellular, or head and neck squamous cell carcinoma were enrolled in the trial. Before TCR sequencing, CD4+ T cells and CD8+ T cells from peripheral blood were sorted into separate populations.

The receptor's source is an adult with an advanced solid tumor such as melanoma, head and neck, liver or kidney cancer. The V and J segments used are TRBV28 and TRBJ2-5; 7 central nucleotides agree with TRBD1. The DNA end is a closer match to TRBJ2-7, so the J assignment may be wrong. Material: CD4+ or CD8+ T cells sorted from blood, obtained in a trial of the OX40 agonist ivuxolimab. The CDR3 here reads CASLPASGTVDYEQYF. Read as DNA, the sequence is TGTGCCAGCCTGCCAGCCTCGGGGACAGTAGACTACGAGCAGTACTTC.